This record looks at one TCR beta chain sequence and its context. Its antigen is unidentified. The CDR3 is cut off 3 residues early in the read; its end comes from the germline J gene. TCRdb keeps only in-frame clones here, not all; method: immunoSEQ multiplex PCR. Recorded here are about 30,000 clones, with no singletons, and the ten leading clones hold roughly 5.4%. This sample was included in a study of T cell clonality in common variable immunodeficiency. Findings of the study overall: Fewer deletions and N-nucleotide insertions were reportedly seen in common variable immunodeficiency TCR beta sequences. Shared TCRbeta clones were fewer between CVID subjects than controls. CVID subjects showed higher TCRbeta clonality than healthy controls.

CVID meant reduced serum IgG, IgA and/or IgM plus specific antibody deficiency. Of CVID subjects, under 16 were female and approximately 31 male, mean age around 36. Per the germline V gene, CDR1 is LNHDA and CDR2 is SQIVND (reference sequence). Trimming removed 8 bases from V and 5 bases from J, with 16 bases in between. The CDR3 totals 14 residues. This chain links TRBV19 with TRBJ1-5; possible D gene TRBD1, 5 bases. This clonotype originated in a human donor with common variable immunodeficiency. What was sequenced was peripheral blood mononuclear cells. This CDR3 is CASSLKRGDQPQHF. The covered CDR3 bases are TGTGCCAGTTCCTTGAAGAGGGGTGATCAGCCC.